Presented here are 18 T cell receptor beta chains from one specimen sequenced in a study of shared clonotypes between healthy human individuals. Method: immunoSEQ multiplex PCR; TCRdb's copy keeps in-frame clones and lacks some. Counted here are about 380,000 clones, about 96% occurring once; the ten biggest clones make up about 0.34%. The specimen was memory CD8+ T cells sorted from blood. Subset of the sample: CD45RO+ cells pooled with CCR7-negative TemRA cells. These receptors were taken from a young man in good health.

This chain connects TRBV27 to TRBJ2-7, with TRBD1 identical over 7 bases. The CDR3 runs to 13 residues. The germline gives CDR1 MNHEY, CDR2 SMNVEV (reference sequence). The junction had 8 bases not matched to a gene; V was cut back by 5 bases and J by 7 bases. CDR3 sequence: CASSPSGQWEQYF. The CDR3 DNA reads TGTGCCAGCAGTCCATCGGGACAGTGGGAGCAGTACTTC.

The chain has TRBV4-1 and TRBJ2-7, with D maybe TRBD2 (5 bases). The CDR3 extends over 14 amino acids. Germline V gene data show CDR1 as MGHRA and CDR2 as YSYEKL. Trimming removed 1 base from V and 2 bases from J, with 9 bases in between. The CDR3 here is CASSQGHGAYEQYF. CDR3 bases: TGCGCCAGCAGCCAAGGGCACGGGGCCTACGAGCAGTACTTC.

This clone was found once. This sequence joins TRBV28 and TRBJ2-7; D assignment may be TRBD1 or TRBD2 (6 bases each). Per the germline V gene, CDR1 is MDHEN and CDR2 is SYDVKM. The ends were cut back, 5 bases at V and 8 bases at J, with 16 bases in the middle. The CDR3 consists of 13 residues. CDR3 sequence: CASSLTWGAKQYF. The CDR3 DNA sequence: TGTGCCAGCAGTCTAACTTGGGGGGCTAAGCAGTACTTC.

The rearrangement joins TRBV27 to TRBJ2-1; D gene uncertain. V was clipped by 0 bases and J by 5 bases, with 5 bases between them. The CDR3 runs to 13 residues. Germline values: CDR1 MNHEY, CDR2 SMNVEV (reference sequence). In nucleotides, the CDR3 is TGTGCCAGCAGTTTATCGTTGAACAATGAGCAGTTCTTC. Translating gives CASSLSLNNEQFF.

J is TRBJ1-2 and V is TRBV7-9; 7 positions agree with TRBD1. There are 14 residues in the CDR3. The J segment lost 0 bases and the V segment lost 5 bases, leaving 3 bases of the junction unmatched. Germline lookup yields CDR1 SEHNR and CDR2 FQNEAQ (reference sequence). In DNA, the CDR3 is TGTGCCAGCAGCCCCGGGACAGCTAACTATGGCTACACCTTC. Translating gives CASSPGTANYGYTF.

This clone was seen once. V and J are TRBV7-8 and TRBJ2-7, with D hard to call. V was cut by 2 bases and J by 1 base, with 3 bases left in between. The length of the CDR3 is 12 residues. The V gene's germline CDR1 is SGHVS and CDR2 FQNEAQ. The CDR3 here is CASSLFSYEQYF. The DNA of the CDR3 is TGTGCCAGCAGCTTATTTTCCTACGAGCAGTACTTC.

The chain carries TRBV10-3 and TRBJ1-1; D possibly corresponds to TRBD1 (5 bases). The CDR3 contains 14 residues. Trimming removed 4 bases at V and 0 bases at J, with 9 bases between. CDR1 is ENHRY and CDR2 is SYGVKD in the germline V gene. The CDR3 spells CAISVGGLNTEAFF. The CDR3 DNA follows: TGTGCCATCAGTGTGGGGGGGTTGAACACTGAAGCTTTCTTT.

The chain has TRBV6-1 and TRBJ1-1; TRBD1 might be the D (5 bases). V dropped 2 bases and J dropped 5 bases, with 15 bases sitting between them. The CDR3 is made up of 15 amino acids. Germline CDR1 and CDR2: MNHNS and SASEGT. The CDR3 bases are TGTGCCAGCAGTGAAAAACCTGGGACCGGGACTGAAGCTTTCTTT. This gives the protein CASSEKPGTGTEAFF.

The CDR3 sequence is CASSLSRVPNTEAFF. CDR3 nucleotides: TGTGCCAGCAGCCTAAGCAGGGTTCCAAACACTGAAGCTTTCTTT. The chain uses TRBV7-9 and TRBJ1-1; a possible D gene is TRBD1 (5 bases). CDR1 and CDR2 (germline): SEHNR, FQNEAQ (reference sequence). There are 15 residues in the CDR3. The ends were cut back, 5 bases at V and 2 bases at J, with 15 bases in the middle.

This chain links TRBV6-5 with TRBJ1-4, with TRBD1 matching over 8 bases. The J segment lost 7 bases and the V segment lost 1 base, leaving 8 bases of the junction unmatched. This CDR3 is 16 amino acids long. CDR1 MNHEY and CDR2 SVGAGI come from the germline V gene. This CDR3 reads CASSYWDRRASEKLFF. CDR3 DNA sequence: TGTGCCAGCAGTTACTGGGACAGGCGGGCGTCTGAAAAACTGTTTTTT.

This chain connects TRBV30 to TRBJ1-1; possibly TRBD1 for D (5 bases). The CDR3 contains 13 residues. CDR1 and CDR2 (germline): GTSNPN, SVGIG (reference sequence). V dropped 4 bases and J dropped 5 bases, with 14 bases sitting between them. The CDR3 region is CAWNGQGGTEAFF. The CDR3 nucleotides read TGTGCCTGGAATGGCCAGGGTGGAACTGAAGCTTTCTTT.

The chain joins TRBV28 to TRBJ2-3; the D is unclear. The V gene lost 5 bases and the J gene lost 0 bases, with 0 bases spanning the gap. The CDR3 contains 11 residues. Germline lookup yields CDR1 MDHEN and CDR2 SYDVKM. In DNA form, the CDR3 reads TGTGCCAGCAGTAGCACAGATACGCAGTATTTT. Its translation is CASSSTDTQYF. Combining the CDR3 with reference TRBV28 and TRBJ2-3 gives the whole variable domain DVKVTQSSRYLVKRTGEKVFLECVQDMDHENMFWYRQDPGLGLRLIYFSYDVKMKEKGDIPEGYSVSREKKERFSLILESASTNQTSMYLCASSSTDTQYFGPGTRLTVL.

Regarding this clone: Distinct nucleotide sequences in the sample also encode this CDR3. The CDR3 here is CASSLTGTGASAYGYTF. DNA for the CDR3: TGTGCCAGCAGCTTGACTGGGACAGGGGCATCCGCGTATGGCTACACCTTC. J is TRBJ1-2 and V is TRBV5-5, with 10 bases that match TRBD1. J gave up 5 bases and V 1 base, and 11 bases lay outside the gene matches. The CDR3 runs to 17 residues. Germline assignment: CDR1 SGHKS and CDR2 YYEKEE (reference sequence).

CDR3 nucleotide sequence: TGTGCCAGCAGCCAAGATGCCAGCCTCTTAACAGATACGCAGTATTTT. This gives the protein CASSQDASLLTDTQYF. The rearrangement links TRBV4-2 to TRBJ2-3; D gene uncertain. Germline CDR1 is LGHNA and CDR2 is YNFKEQ. The CDR3 extends over 16 amino acids. V was shortened by 0 bases and J by 3 bases, with 13 bases between the two germline ends.

CDR3: CASSLSAGYTYEQYF. The CDR3 DNA is TGTGCCAGCAGTTTATCTGCGGGGTATACGTACGAGCAGTACTTC. The chain uses TRBV28 and TRBJ2-7, with D perhaps TRBD2 (6 bases). Germline V gene sequence: CDR1 MDHEN, CDR2 SYDVKM. V lost 1 base, J lost 4 bases, and 14 bases lay in between. The CDR3 totals 15 residues.

This chain connects TRBV4-1 to TRBJ1-4, with TRBD1 matching 8 bases. The junction had 9 bases not matched to a gene; V was cut back by 5 bases and J by 7 bases. The germline CDR1 and CDR2 sequences are MGHRA and YSYEKL. The length of the CDR3 is 15 residues. CDR3 nucleotides: TGCGCCAGCAGCTTGTGGACAGGGTCTCCTGAAAAACTGTTTTTT. Translated: CASSLWTGSPEKLFF.

This chain links TRBV5-4 with TRBJ2-4; D is ambiguous. From germline, CDR1 is SGHNT and CDR2 YYREEE (reference sequence). The CDR3 length is 13 residues. Deletions cut 0 bases from V and 5 bases from J, with 6 bases between. The CDR3 loop reads CASSLAFQNIQYF. The CDR3 coding sequence is TGTGCCAGCAGCTTGGCCTTCCAAAACATTCAGTACTTC.

The CDR3 bases are TGTGCCAGCAGTGACAGGACAGGGGTCTACGAGCAGTACTTC. Translated, it gives CASSDRTGVYEQYF. J is TRBJ2-7 and V is TRBV2, with 9 nucleotides matching TRBD1. The V segment lost 3 bases and the J segment 3 bases; nucleotides outside the gene matches: 3. CDR1 is SNHLY and CDR2 is FYNNEI in the germline V gene. CDR3 length: 14 amino acids.